A selection of T cell receptor beta chains follows, all from one sample in a study of blood T cell repertoires in COVID-19. Sequenced by immunoSEQ multiplex PCR; TCRdb stores in-frame clones only, minus some. The sample lists under 250,000 clones; 89% were seen once. Material: peripheral blood. These receptor sequences come from a man between 60 and 75 years old who had recovered from COVID-19. Both conserved end residues are part of each CDR3. Each record gives: CDR3 length, V gene, D gene, J gene, clone size, CDR3 DNA, CDR3 protein. The D gene is left open where the match is weak. Clone size is not always given. Where it is, it says once, few, many or a class for expanded clones.

>16|TRBV19|NA|TRBJ1-1|NA
TGTGCCAGTAGTATAGATTGGTACGGACTGGGCACTGAAGCTTTCTTT
CASSIDWYGLGTEAFF
>11|TRBV27|NA|TRBJ1-1|NA
TGTGCCAGCAGTAGGGGGACCGCGGCTTTCTTT
CASSRGTAAFF
>15|TRBV9|NA|TRBJ1-2|NA
TGTGCCAGCAGCGTAGGTGGCGGTTCTAACTATGGCTACACCTTC
CASSVGGGSNYGYTF
>13|TRBV18|NA|TRBJ1-5|NA
TGTGCCAGCTCACCAGGGGCAGGGCAGCCCCAGCATTTT
CASSPGAGQPQHF
>15|TRBV4-2|TRBD2|TRBJ2-2|NA
TGTGCCAGCAGCCCGGGACTAGCGGTCACCGGGGAGCTGTTTTTT
CASSPGLAVTGELFF
>16|TRBV28|TRBD2|TRBJ2-7|NA
TGTGCCAGCAGTTTGGGACTAGCGGGAGCTTCCCACGAGCAGTACTTC
CASSLGLAGASHEQYF
>13|TRBV4-3|NA|TRBJ2-3|NA
TGCGCCAGCAGCCAAGAAGGGGGAGATACGCAGTATTTT
CASSQEGGDTQYF
>13|TRBV5-1|NA|TRBJ2-7|NA
TGCGCCAGCAGCTTGGCCCTGGGGGCAGAGCAGTACTTC
CASSLALGAEQYF
>18|TRBV5-1|TRBD1|TRBJ1-1|NA
TGCGCCAGCAGCTTGGTCGGGACAGGGGGCAGTGGAGGCACTGAAGCTTTCTTT
CASSLVGTGGSGGTEAFF
>13|TRBV18|NA|TRBJ1-2|NA
TGTGCCAGCTCGCAGGGGATAAACTATGGCTACACCTTC
CASSQGINYGYTF
>16|TRBV5-5|TRBD1|TRBJ2-7|NA
TGTGCCAGCCTTTCCCCCGGACAGGGCACCACCTACGAGCAGTACTTC
CASLSPGQGTTYEQYF
>14|TRBV5-1|NA|TRBJ2-3|NA
TGCGCCAGCGGATTAACAGGTCTGTCGGATACGCAGTATTTT
CASGLTGLSDTQYF
>14|TRBV30|NA|TRBJ2-6|NA
TGTGCCTGGAGTACAGGGTCTGGGGCCAACGTCCTGACTTTC
CAWSTGSGANVLTF
>13|TRBV12-3/TRBV12-4|TRBD1|TRBJ2-5|NA
TGTGCCAGCAGACCGACAGGGGCAGAGACCCAGTACTTC
CASRPTGAETQYF
>16|TRBV11-2|NA|TRBJ1-2|NA
TGTGCCAGCAGCCCCCTTCAGGGGTTACTGGTCTATGGCTACACCTTC
CASSPLQGLLVYGYTF
>16|TRBV5-1|TRBD1|TRBJ2-7|NA
TGCGCCAGCAGCTTGGAGGGGACAGGGGGAAACTACGAGCAGTACTTC
CASSLEGTGGNYEQYF
>14|TRBV2|TRBD1|TRBJ1-5|NA
TGTGCCAGCAGTCGGACAGGGAACAATCAGCCCCAGCATTTT
CASSRTGNNQPQHF
>15|TRBV7-2|NA|TRBJ2-3|NA
TGTGCCAGCAGTCTCCGCGCGGGCGCAGAAGATACGCAGTATTTT
CASSLRAGAEDTQYF
>12|TRBV6-5|TRBD1|TRBJ1-2|NA
TGTGCCAGCATCACAGGGGCGGGTGGCTACACCTTC
CASITGAGGYTF
>15|TRBV21-1|NA|TRBJ1-2|NA
TGTGCCAGCAGGGGGACAGGGATTAACCGCTATGGCTACACCTTC
CASRGTGINRYGYTF
>16|TRBV19|NA|TRBJ2-6|NA
TGTGCCAGTAGTGTCAGGGGTGGCTCTGGGGCCAACGTCCTGACTTTC
CASSVRGGSGANVLTF
>13|TRBV10-3|NA|TRBJ2-7|NA
TGTGCCATCAGTGGTCCAGGGGCCAACGAGCAGTACTTC
CAISGPGANEQYF
>14|TRBV30|TRBD2|TRBJ2-7|NA
TGTGCCTGGAGAAGGGCGGGAGCCTCCTACGAGCAGTACTTC
CAWRRAGASYEQYF
>12|TRBV6-6|NA|TRBJ2-2|NA
TGTGCCAGCAGTTATTCTGCCGGGGAGCTGTTTTTT
CASSYSAGELFF
>16|TRBV6-1|TRBD1|TRBJ2-7|NA
TGTGCCAGCAGTGCCCTATTGACAGGGGGCCCCTACGAGCAGTACTTC
CASSALLTGGPYEQYF
>13|TRBV18|NA|TRBJ1-5|NA
TGTGCCAGCTCACCAGGACAGAATCAGCCCCAGCATTTT
CASSPGQNQPQHF
>13|TRBV7-6|NA|TRBJ1-2|NA
TGTGCCAGCAGCCGACAGGAAAACTATGGCTACACCTTC
CASSRQENYGYTF
>14|TRBV19|TRBD1|TRBJ1-2|few
TGTGCCAGTAGTACTCCGACAGGGGACTATGGCTACACCTTC
CASSTPTGDYGYTF